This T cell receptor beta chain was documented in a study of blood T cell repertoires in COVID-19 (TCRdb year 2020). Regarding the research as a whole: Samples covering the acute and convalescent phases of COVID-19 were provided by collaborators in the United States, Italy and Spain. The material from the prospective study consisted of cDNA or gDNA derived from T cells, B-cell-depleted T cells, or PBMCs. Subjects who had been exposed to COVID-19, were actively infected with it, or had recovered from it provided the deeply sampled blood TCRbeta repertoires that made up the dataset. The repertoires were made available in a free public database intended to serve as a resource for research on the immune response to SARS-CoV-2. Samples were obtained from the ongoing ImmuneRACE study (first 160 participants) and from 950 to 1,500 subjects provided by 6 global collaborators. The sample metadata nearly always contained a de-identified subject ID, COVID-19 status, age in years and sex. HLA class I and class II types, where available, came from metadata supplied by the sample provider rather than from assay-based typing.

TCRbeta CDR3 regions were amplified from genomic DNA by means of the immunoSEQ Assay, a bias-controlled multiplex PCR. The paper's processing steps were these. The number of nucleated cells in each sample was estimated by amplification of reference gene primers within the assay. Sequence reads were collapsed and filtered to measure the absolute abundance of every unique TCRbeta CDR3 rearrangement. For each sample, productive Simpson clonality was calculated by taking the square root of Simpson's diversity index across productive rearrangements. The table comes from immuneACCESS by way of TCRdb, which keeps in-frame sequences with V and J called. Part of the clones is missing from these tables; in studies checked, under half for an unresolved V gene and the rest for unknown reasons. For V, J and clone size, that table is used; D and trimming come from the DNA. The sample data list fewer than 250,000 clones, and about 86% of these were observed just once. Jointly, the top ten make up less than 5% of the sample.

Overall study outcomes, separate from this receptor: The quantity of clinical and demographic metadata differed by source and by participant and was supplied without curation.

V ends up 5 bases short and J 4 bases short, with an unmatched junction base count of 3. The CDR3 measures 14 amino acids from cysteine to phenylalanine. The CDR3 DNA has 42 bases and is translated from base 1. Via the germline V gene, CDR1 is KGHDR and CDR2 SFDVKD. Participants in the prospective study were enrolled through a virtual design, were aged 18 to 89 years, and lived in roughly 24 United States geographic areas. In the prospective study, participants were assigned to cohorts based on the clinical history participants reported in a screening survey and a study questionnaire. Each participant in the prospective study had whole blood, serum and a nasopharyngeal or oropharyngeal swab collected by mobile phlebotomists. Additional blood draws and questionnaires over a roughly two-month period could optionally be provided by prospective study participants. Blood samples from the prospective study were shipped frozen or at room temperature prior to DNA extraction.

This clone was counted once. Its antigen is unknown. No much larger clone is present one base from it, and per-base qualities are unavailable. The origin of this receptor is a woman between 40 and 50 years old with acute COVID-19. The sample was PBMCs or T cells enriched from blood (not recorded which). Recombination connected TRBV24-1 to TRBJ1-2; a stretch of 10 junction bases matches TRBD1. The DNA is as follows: TGTGCCACCAGTGCCCGACAGGGGGCCTATGGCTACACCTTC. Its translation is CATSARQGAYGYTF.